Given below is one T cell receptor (beta chain) in context. With 0 bases clipped from V and 4 bases from J, the junction kept 5 bases outside the gene matches. Germline assignment: CDR1 DFQATT and CDR2 SNEGSKA (reference sequence). The CDR3 covers 15 residues. This entry comes from a study of identical twins. In TCRdb, the 5' RACE reads were re-called with MiXCR into one record per CDR3 protein. The data show hundreds of thousands of distinct CDR3 sequences, about 7.5% seen once. These data are also associated with another study on yellow fever vaccine responses in identical twins. As that study records: After vaccination, twins' T cell response reportedly seemed partly convergent, partly personalized.

The chain links TRBV20-1 to TRBJ1-4, with 7 bases that match TRBD1. This clonotype was obtained from a woman between 18 and 29 years old in good health. The sample consisted of memory (CD45RO+) T cells sorted from blood. CDR3 sequence: CSARDLDRDNEKLFF. The CDR3, as DNA: TGCAGTGCTAGAGATTTAGACAGGGATAATGAAAAACTGTTTTTT.